This TCR beta chain is drawn from a study of shared clonotypes between healthy human individuals. Under the authors' procedure: Filtering was not the same, since immunoSEQ gave junction-only sequences without quality scores. Only in-frame clones appear in the TCRdb table, and some are missing; sequencing was by immunoSEQ multiplex PCR. The V and J calls and clone size come from that table; D and trimming were worked out from the DNA. The table has a few million clones, 90% to 95% seen once. CDR1 is MDHEN, CDR2 SYDVKM, per germline. This CDR3 is built from 16 residues. Trimming cost V 6 bases and J 6 bases, with 23 bases left between them. This clone appeared once. Its antigen is as yet unknown. General study results and limits: Naive subsets tended to show greater estimated richness than memory subsets. Generation probabilities of non-shared clonotypes were lower (relative to those shared by all four donors). Investigators expected sequencing depth to affect clonotype sharing among donors.

This clonotype was obtained from a man in his late teens or twenties in good health. The chain carries TRBV28 and TRBJ1-2, with D possibly TRBD1 on 5 matching bases. Sequenced: naive CD4+ T cells sorted from blood. Noted subset: CD45RA+ positively selected. DNA for the CDR3: TGTGCCAGCAGAGGCCCCGAAGGGCAGGGAAACGATGGCTACACCTTC. It codes for CASRGPEGQGNDGYTF.